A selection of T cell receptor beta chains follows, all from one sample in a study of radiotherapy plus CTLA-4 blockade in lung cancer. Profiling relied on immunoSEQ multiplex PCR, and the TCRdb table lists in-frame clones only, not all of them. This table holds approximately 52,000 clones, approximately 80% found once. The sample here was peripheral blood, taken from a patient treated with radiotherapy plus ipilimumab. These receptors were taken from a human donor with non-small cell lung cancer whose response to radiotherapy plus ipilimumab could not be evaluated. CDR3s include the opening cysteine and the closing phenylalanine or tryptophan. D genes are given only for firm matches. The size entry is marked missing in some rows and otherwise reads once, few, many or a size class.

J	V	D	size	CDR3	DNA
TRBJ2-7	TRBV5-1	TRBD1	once	CASSPGQGLTYEQYF	TGCGCCAGCAGCCCGGGACAGGGCCTAACCTACGAGCAGTACTTC
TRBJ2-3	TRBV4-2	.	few	CASSPYPGGRSTDTQYF	TGTGCCAGCAGCCCTTATCCTGGGGGCCGAAGCACAGATACGCAGTATTTT
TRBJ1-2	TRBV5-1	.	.	CASSLGQVNYGYTF	TGCGCCAGCAGCTTGGGACAGGTTAACTATGGCTACACCTTC
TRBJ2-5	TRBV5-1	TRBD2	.	CASSLDIGGGTQYF	TGCGCCAGCAGCTTGGATATCGGGGGGGGGACCCAGTACTTC
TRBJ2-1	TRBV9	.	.	CASSVEGLSGNEQFF	TGTGCCAGCAGCGTGGAGGGGCTGAGCGGCAATGAGCAGTTCTTC
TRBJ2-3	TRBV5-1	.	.	CASSPEGRIDTQYF	TGCGCCAGCAGCCCGGAGGGGCGGATAGATACGCAGTATTTT
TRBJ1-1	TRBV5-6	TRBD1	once	CASSPAGTGLNTEAFF	TGTGCCAGCAGCCCGGCCGGGACAGGATTGAACACTGAAGCTTTCTTT
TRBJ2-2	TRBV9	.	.	CASSVVLNTGELFF	TGTGCCAGCAGCGTAGTCCTAAACACCGGGGAGCTGTTTTTT
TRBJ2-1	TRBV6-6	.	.	CASCGSVSYNEQFF	TGTGCCAGCTGCGGTAGTGTGTCCTACAATGAGCAGTTCTTC
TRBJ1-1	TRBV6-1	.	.	CASSEVHVNTEAFF	TGTGCCAGCAGTGAAGTACATGTGAACACTGAAGCTTTCTTT
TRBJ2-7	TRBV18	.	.	CASSPLDNSYEQYF	TGTGCCAGCTCACCCCTGGACAACTCCTACGAGCAGTACTTC
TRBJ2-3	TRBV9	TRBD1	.	CASSVESGGFTDTQYF	TGTGCCAGCAGCGTAGAATCAGGGGGCTTCACAGATACGCAGTATTTT
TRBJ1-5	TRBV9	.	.	CASSVEGASNQPQHF	TGTGCCAGCAGCGTAGAGGGAGCTAGCAATCAGCCCCAGCATTTT
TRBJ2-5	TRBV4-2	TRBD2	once	CASSQDGAGASRTQYF	TGTGCCAGCAGCCAAGATGGAGCGGGAGCTTCAAGGACCCAGTACTTC
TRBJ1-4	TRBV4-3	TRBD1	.	CASSQAGTGGPRGEKLFF	TGCGCCAGCAGCCAAGCCGGGACAGGGGGCCCTCGGGGTGAAAAACTGTTTTTT
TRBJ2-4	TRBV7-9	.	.	CASSPSNPGLRGDIQYF	TGTGCCAGCAGCCCATCGAATCCGGGACTCCGCGGGGACATTCAGTACTTC
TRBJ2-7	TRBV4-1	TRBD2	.	CASSQGPTSDYEQYF	TGCGCCAGCAGCCAAGGGCCAACTAGCGATTACGAGCAGTACTTC
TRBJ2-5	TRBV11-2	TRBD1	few	CASSSLRGPQYF	TGTGCCAGCAGCTCCCTTAGGGGGCCCCAGTACTTC
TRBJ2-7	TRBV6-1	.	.	CASRDSNSYEQYF	TGTGCCAGCAGGGACAGTAATTCATACGAGCAGTACTTC
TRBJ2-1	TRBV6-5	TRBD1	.	CASSYSRTGGGNEQFF	TGTGCCAGCAGTTACTCAAGGACAGGGGGCGGAAATGAGCAGTTCTTC
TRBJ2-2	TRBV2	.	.	CASSPSTNTGELFF	TGTGCCAGCAGTCCTAGCACGAACACCGGGGAGCTGTTTTTT
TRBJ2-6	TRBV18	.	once	CASSPGGGSSSGANVLTF	TGTGCCAGCTCACCAGGGGGGGGCTCAAGCTCTGGGGCCAACGTCCTGACTTTC
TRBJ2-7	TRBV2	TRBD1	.	CASSEQGVVSYEQYF	TGTGCCAGCAGTGAACAGGGGGTGGTAAGCTACGAGCAGTACTTC
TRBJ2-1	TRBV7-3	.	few	CASSLTGNEQFF	TGTGCCAGCAGCTTAACCGGCAATGAGCAGTTCTTC
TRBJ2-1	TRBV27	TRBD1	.	CASGQVAPIYEQFF	TGTGCCAGCGGACAGGTGGCCCCCATTTATGAGCAGTTCTTC
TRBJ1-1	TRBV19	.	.	CASSILNPSRAEAFF	TGTGCCAGTAGTATTCTTAACCCCTCCCGCGCTGAAGCTTTCTTT
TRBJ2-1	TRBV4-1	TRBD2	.	CASSQVGLAGRTSYNEQFF	TGCGCCAGCAGCCAAGTCGGACTAGCGGGGAGGACCTCGTACAATGAGCAGTTCTTC
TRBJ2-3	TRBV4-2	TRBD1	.	CASSQEWWTGPTDTQYF	TGTGCCAGCAGCCAAGAATGGTGGACAGGGCCCACAGATACGCAGTATTTT
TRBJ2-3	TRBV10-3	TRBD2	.	CAISEYGTSGTTDTQYF	TGTGCCATCAGTGAATACGGGACTAGCGGGACGACAGATACGCAGTATTTT